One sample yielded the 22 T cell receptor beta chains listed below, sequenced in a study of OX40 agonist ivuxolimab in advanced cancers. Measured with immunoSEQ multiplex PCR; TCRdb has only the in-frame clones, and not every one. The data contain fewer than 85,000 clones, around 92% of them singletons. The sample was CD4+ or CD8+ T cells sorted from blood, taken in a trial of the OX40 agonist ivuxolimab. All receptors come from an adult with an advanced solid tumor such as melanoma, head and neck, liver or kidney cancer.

The CDR3 DNA reads as TGTGCCAGCGGACAGGTCGAGGAGACCCAGTACTTC. As protein: CASGQVEETQYF. This rearrangement joins TRBV19 to TRBJ2-5, with 7 positions matching TRBD1. The CDR3 contains 12 residues. Trimming took 9 bases from V and 5 from J; bases not matched to a gene: 6. Germline V gene lookup returns CDR1 LNHDA and CDR2 SQIVND (reference sequence). Full variable domain (rest looked up from reference TRBV19 and TRBJ2-5): DGGITQSPKYLFRKEGQNVTLSCEQNLNHDAMYWYRQDPGQGLRLIYYSQIVNDFQKGDIAEGYSVSREKKESFPLTVTSAQKNPTAFYLCASGQVEETQYFGPGTRLLVL.

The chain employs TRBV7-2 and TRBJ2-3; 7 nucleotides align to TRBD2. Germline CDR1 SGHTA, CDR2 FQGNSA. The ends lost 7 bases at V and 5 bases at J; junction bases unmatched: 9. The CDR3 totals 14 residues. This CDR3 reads CASNVAGAVDTQYF. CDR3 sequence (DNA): TGTGCCAGCAATGTGGCGGGAGCGGTAGATACGCAGTATTTT.

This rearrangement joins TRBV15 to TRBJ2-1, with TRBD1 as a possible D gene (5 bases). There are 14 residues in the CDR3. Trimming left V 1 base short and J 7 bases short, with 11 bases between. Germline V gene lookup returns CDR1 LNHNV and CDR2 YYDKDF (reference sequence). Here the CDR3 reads CATSRASRENEQFF. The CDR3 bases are TGTGCCACCAGCAGAGCATCCAGGGAAAATGAGCAGTTCTTC.

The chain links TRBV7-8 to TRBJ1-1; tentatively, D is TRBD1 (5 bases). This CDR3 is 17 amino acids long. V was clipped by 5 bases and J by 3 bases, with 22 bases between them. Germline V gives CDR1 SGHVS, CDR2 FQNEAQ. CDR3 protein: CASSPGRDREWDTEAFF. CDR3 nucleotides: TGTGCCAGCAGCCCCGGACGGGACCGGGAGTGGGACACTGAAGCTTTCTTT.

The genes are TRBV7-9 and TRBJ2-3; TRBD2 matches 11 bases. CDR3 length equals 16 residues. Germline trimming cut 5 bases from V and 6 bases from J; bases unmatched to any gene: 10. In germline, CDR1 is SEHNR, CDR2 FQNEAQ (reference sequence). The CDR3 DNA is TGTGCCAGCAGCCTGTTGGCTAGCGGGGGGTCCGATACGCAGTATTTT. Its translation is CASSLLASGGSDTQYF. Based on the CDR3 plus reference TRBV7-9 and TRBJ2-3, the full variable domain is DTGVSQNPRHKITKRGQNVTFRCDPISEHNRLYWYRQTLGQGPEFLTYFQNEAQLEKSRLLSDRFSAERPKGSFSTLEIQRTEQGDSAMYLCASSLLASGGSDTQYFGPGTRLTVL.

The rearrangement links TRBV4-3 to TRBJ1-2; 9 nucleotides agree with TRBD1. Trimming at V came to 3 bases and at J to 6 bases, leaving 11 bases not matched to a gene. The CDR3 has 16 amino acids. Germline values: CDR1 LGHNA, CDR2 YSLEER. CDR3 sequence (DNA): TGCGCCAGCAGCCACGTTGGGGACAGGGCTAGGGATGGCTACACCTTC. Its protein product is CASSHVGDRARDGYTF.

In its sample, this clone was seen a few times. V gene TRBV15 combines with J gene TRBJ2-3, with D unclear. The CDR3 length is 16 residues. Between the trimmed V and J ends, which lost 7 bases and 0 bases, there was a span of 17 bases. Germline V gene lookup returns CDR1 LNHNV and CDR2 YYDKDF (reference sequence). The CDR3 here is CATNDLAASSTDTQYF. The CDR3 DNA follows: TGTGCCACCAATGACCTCGCCGCGTCAAGCACAGATACGCAGTATTTT.

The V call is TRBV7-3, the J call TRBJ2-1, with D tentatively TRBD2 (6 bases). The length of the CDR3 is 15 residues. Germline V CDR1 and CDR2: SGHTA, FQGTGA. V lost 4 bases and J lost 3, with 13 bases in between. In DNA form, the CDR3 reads TGTGCCAGCAGCTCTAGCGCAGCCAACTACAATGAGCAGTTCTTC. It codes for CASSSSAANYNEQFF.

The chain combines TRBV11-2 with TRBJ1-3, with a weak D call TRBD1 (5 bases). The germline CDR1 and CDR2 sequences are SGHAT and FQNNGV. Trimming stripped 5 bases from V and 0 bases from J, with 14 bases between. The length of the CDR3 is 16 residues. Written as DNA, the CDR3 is TGTGCCAGCAGCGCCCTAACAGGCCGCTCTGGAAACACCATATATTTT. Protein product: CASSALTGRSGNTIYF.

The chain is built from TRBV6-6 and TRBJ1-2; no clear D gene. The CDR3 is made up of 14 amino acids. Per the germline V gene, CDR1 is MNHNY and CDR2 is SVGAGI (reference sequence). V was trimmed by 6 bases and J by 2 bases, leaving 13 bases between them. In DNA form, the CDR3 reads TGTGCCAGCAGCTACCCCCAACCGAACTATGGCTACACCTTC. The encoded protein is CASSYPQPNYGYTF.

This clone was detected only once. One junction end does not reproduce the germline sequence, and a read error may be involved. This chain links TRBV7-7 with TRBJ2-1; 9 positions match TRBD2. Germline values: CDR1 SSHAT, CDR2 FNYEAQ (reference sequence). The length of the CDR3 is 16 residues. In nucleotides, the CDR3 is TGTGCTAGCAGCTTAGGATCCAGCGGGGGGTGCAATGAGCAGTTCTTC. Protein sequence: CASSLGSSGGCNEQFF.

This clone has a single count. CDR3 loop: CASSPTRREQYF. CDR3 nucleotide sequence: TGTGCCAGCAGCCCCACCCGGCGGGAGCAGTACTTC. V usage is TRBV7-2 and J usage is TRBJ2-7, with D unresolved. Trimming left V 5 bases short and J 7 bases short, with 12 bases between. CDR3 length: 12 amino acids. Germline assignment: CDR1 SGHTA and CDR2 FQGNSA.

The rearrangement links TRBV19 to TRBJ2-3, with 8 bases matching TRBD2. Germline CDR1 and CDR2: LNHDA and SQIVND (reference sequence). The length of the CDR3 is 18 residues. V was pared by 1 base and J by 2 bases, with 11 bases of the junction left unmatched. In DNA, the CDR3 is TGTGCCAGTAGTATAGGTCGTCTCGGGAGGGGTTCCACAGATACGCAGTATTTT. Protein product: CASSIGRLGRGSTDTQYF. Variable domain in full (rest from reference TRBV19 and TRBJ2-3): DGGITQSPKYLFRKEGQNVTLSCEQNLNHDAMYWYRQDPGQGLRLIYYSQIVNDFQKGDIAEGYSVSREKKESFPLTVTSAQKNPTAFYLCASSIGRLGRGSTDTQYFGPGTRLTVL.

CDR3 sequence reads: CASSKRPTDGNEQFF. The CDR3 nucleotides are TGTGCCAGCAGCAAAAGGCCCACGGACGGCAATGAGCAGTTCTTC. The J gene is TRBJ2-1, the V gene TRBV21-1. TRBV21-1 is classified as a pseudogene. This CDR3 is built from 15 residues.

The CDR3 spells CASSQWDRGLFEQYF. In DNA, the CDR3 is TGCGCCAGCAGCCAGTGGGACAGGGGGCTTTTCGAGCAGTACTTC. This sequence joins TRBV4-1 and TRBJ2-7, with TRBD1 identical over 12 bases. Germline-derived CDR1 and CDR2 are MGHRA and YSYEKL. Trimming at V came to 3 bases and at J to 6 bases, leaving 6 bases not matched to a gene. This CDR3 spans 15 amino acids.

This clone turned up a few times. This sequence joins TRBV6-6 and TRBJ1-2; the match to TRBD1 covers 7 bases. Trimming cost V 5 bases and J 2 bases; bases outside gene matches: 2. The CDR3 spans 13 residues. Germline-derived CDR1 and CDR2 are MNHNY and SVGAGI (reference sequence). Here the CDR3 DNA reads TGTGCCAGCAGTCCGGGACAGAACTATGGCTACACCTTC. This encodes CASSPGQNYGYTF.

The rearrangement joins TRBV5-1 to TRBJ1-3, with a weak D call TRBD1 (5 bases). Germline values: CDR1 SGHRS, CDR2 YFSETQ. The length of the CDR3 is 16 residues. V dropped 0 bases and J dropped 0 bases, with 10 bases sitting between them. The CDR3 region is CASSLAGTSSGNTIYF. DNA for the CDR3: TGCGCCAGCAGCTTGGCCGGGACTAGCTCTGGAAACACCATATATTTT.

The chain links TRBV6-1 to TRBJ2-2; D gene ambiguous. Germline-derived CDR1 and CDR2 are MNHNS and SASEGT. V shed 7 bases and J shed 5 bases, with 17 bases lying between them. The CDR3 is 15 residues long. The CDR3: CASIGEQRWTGELFF. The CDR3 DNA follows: TGTGCCAGCATTGGGGAACAGAGGTGGACCGGGGAGCTGTTTTTT.

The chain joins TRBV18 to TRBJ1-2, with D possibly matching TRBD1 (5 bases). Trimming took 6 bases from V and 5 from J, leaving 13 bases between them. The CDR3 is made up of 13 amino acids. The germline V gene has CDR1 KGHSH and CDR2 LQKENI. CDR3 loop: CASSLLDKYGYTF. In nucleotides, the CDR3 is TGTGCCAGCTCCCTTTTGGACAAGTATGGCTACACCTTC. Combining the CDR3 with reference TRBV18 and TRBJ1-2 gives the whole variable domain NAGVMQNPRHLVRRRGQEARLRCSPMKGHSHVYWYRQLPEEGLKFMVYLQKENIIDESGMPKERFSAEFPKEGPSILRIQQVVRGDSAAYFCASSLLDKYGYTFGSGTRLTVV.

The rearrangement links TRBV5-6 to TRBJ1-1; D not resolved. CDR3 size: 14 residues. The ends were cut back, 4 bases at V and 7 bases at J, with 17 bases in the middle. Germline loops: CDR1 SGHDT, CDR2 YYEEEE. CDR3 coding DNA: TGTGCCAGCAGCGTGGATCCGGCAACGGGTGAAGCTTTCTTT. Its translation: CASSVDPATGEAFF. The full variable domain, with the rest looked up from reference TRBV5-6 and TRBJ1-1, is DAGVTQSPTHLIKTRGQQVTLRCSPKSGHDTVSWYQQALGQGPQFIFQYYEEEERQRGNFPDRFSGHQFPNYSSELNVNALLLGDSALYLCASSVDPATGEAFFGQGTRLTVV.

The CDR3 DNA is TGTGCCAGCAGCTTCGGACAGGGGGCCGGAATGGACACTGAAGCTTTCTTT. It specifies CASSFGQGAGMDTEAFF. The V gene is TRBV7-9, the J gene TRBJ1-1; 11 bases map to TRBD1. The CDR3 consists of 17 residues. Trimming removed 3 bases from V and 3 bases from J; junction bases left unmatched: 9. Germline V CDR1 and CDR2: SEHNR, FQNEAQ (reference sequence).

This CDR3 is CASSATANEKLFF. The CDR3 bases are TGTGCCAGCAGTGCGACAGCTAATGAAAAACTGTTTTTT. The chain couples TRBV6-1 to TRBJ1-4, with a weak D call TRBD1 (5 bases). The CDR3 totals 13 residues. The V and J ends lost 4 bases and 3 bases respectively, with 6 bases between them. Germline V lookup: CDR1 MNHNS, CDR2 SASEGT.